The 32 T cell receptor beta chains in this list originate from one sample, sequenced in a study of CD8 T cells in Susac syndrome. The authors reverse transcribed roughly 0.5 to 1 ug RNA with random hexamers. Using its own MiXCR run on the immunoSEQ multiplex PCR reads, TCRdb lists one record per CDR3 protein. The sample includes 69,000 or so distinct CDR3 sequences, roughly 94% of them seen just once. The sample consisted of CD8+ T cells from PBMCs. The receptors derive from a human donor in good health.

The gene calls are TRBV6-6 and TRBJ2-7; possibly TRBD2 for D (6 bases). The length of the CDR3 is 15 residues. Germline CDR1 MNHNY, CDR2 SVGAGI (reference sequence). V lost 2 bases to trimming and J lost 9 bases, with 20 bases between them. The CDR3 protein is CASSYPLGGWDGQYF. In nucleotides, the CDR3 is TGTGCCAGCAGTTACCCGCTGGGGGGATGGGACGGGCAGTACTTC.

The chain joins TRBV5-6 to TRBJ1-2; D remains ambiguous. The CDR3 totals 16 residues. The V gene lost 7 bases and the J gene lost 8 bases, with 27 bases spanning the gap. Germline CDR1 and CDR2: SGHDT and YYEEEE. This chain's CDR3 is CASSSLDVTRDYGYTF. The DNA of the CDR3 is TGTGCCAGCTCCTCGCTAGATGTTACAAGGGATTACGGCTACACCTTC.

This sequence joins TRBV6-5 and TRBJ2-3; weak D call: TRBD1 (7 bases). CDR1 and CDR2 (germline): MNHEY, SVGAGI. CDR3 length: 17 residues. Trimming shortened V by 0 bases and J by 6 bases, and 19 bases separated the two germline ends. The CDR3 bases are TGTGCCAGCAGTTACTCCCCCGGGACAGCCCGGGGGGATACGCAGTATTTT. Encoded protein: CASSYSPGTARGDTQYF.

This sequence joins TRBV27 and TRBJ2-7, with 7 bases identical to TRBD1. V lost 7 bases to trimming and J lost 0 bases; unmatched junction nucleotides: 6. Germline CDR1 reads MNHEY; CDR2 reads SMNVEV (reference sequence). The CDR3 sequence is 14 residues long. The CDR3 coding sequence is TGTGCCAGCATTCCGACAGGGAGCTCCTACGAGCAGTACTTC. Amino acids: CASIPTGSSYEQYF.

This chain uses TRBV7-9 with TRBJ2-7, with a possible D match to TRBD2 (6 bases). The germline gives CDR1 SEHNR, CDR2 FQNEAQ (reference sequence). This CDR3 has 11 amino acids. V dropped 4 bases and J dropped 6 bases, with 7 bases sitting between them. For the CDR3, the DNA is TGTGCCAGCAGCTGGGGACTCGAGCAGTACTTC. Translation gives CASSWGLEQYF.

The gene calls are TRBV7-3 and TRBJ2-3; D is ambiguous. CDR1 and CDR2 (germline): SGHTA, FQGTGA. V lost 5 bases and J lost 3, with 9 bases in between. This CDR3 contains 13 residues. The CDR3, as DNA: TGTGCCAGCAGCCCAATACGGACAGATACGCAGTATTTT. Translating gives CASSPIRTDTQYF.

The CDR3 coding sequence is TGTGCCAGCAGTGTCTCCTCGGGGAAGTACGAGCAGTACGTC. Its translation: CASSVSSGKYEQYV. This chain links TRBV28 with TRBJ2-7; D perhaps matches TRBD2 (5 bases). V was shortened by 5 bases and J by 4 bases, with 15 bases between the two germline ends. The CDR3 extends over 14 amino acids. From germline, CDR1 is MDHEN and CDR2 SYDVKM.

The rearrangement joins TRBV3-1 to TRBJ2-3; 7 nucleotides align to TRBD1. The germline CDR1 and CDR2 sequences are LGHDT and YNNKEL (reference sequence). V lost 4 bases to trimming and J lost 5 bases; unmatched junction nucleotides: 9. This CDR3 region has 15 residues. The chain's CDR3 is CASSPLRQGLDTQYF. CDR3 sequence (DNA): TGTGCCAGCAGCCCACTTCGACAGGGCTTAGATACGCAGTATTTT.

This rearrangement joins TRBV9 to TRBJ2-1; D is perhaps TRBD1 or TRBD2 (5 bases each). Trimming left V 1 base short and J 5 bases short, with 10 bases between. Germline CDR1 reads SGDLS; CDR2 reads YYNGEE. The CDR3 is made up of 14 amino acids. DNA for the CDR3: TGTGCCAGCAGCGTATGGGACCGCGACAATGAGCAGTTCTTC. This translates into CASSVWDRDNEQFF.

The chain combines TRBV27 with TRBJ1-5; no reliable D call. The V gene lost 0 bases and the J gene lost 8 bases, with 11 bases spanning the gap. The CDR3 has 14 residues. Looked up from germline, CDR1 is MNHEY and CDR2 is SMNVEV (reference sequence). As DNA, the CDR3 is TGTGCCAGCAGTTTATCGGGTTGGCTAGAGCCCCAGCATTTT. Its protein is CASSLSGWLEPQHF.

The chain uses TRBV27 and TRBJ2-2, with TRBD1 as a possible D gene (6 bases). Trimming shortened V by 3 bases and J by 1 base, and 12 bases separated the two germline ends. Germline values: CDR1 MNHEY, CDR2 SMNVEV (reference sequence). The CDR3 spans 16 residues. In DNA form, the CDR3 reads TGTGCCAGCAGTTTGAGACAGGCTCGGAACACCGGGGAGCTGTTTTTT. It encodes CASSLRQARNTGELFF.

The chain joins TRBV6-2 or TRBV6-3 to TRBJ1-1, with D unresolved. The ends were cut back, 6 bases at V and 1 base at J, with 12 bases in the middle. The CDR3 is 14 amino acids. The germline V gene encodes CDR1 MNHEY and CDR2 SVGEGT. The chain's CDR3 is CASRYGVGNTEAFF. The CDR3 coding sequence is TGTGCCAGCAGGTACGGGGTGGGGAACACTGAAGCTTTCTTT.

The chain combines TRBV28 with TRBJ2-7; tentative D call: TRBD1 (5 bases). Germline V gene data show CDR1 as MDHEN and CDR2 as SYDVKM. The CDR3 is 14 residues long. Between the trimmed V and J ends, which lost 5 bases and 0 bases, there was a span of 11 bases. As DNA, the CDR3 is TGTGCCAGCAGTATCCACAGGAGCTCCTACGAGCAGTACGTC. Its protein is CASSIHRSSYEQYV.

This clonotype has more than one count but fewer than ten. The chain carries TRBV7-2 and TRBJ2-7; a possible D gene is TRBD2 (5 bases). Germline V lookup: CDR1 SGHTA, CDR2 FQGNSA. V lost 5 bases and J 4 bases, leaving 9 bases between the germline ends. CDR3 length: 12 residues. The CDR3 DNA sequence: TGTGCCAGCAGCCCGGACTTTTACGAGCAGTACTTC. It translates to CASSPDFYEQYF.

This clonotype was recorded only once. CDR3 bases: TGTGCCAGCAGTTCTAGGACAGGGCTAGGCACCGGGGAGCTGTTTTTT. This gives the protein CASSSRTGLGTGELFF. This chain links TRBV6-2 or TRBV6-3 with TRBJ2-2; 8 positions match TRBD1. Germline V gene data show CDR1 as MNHEY and CDR2 as SVGEGT. The ends lost 4 bases at V and 4 bases at J; junction bases unmatched: 8. CDR3 length: 16 residues.

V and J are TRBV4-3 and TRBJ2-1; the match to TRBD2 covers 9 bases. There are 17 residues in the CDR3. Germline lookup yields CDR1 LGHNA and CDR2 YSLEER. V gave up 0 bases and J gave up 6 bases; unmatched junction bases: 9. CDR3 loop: CASSQDRRSGGINEQFF. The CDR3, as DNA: TGCGCCAGCAGCCAAGATAGAAGGAGCGGGGGGATCAATGAGCAGTTCTTC.

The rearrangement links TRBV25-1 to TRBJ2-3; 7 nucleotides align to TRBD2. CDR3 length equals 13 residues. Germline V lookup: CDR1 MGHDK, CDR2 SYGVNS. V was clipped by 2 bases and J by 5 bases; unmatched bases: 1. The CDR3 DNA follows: TGTGCCAGCAGTGAAACGGGGGGAGATACGCAGTATTTT. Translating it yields CASSETGGDTQYF.

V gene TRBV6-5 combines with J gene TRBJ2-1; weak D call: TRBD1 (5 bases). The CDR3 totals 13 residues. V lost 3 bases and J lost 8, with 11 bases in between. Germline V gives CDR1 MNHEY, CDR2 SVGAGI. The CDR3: CASSYGQGDEQFF. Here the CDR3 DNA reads TGTGCCAGCAGTTATGGGCAGGGCGATGAGCAGTTCTTC.

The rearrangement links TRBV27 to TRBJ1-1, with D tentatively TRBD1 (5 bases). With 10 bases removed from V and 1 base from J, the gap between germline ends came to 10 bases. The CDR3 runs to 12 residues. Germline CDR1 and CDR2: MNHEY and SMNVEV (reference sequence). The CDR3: CATRGANTEAFF. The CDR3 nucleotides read TGTGCCACTCGAGGGGCGAACACTGAAGCTTTCTTT.

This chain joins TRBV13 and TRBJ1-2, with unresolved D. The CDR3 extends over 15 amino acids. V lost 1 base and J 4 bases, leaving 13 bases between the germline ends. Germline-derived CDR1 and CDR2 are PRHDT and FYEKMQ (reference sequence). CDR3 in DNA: TGTGCCAGCAGCTTAGCCCTGAAGGGTCCCTATGGCTACACCTTC. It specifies CASSLALKGPYGYTF.

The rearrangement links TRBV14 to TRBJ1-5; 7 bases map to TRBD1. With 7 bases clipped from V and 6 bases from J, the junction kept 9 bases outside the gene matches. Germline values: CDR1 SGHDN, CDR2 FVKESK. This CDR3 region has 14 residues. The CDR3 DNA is TGTGCCAGCAACGGACAGGCGAGCGGTCAGCCCCAGCATTTT. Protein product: CASNGQASGQPQHF. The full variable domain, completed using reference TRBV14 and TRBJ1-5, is EAGVTQFPSHSVIEKGQTVTLRCDPISGHDNLYWYRRVMGKEIKFLLHFVKESKQDESGMPNNRFLAERTGGTYSTLKVQPAELEDSGVYFCASNGQASGQPQHFGDGTRLSIL.

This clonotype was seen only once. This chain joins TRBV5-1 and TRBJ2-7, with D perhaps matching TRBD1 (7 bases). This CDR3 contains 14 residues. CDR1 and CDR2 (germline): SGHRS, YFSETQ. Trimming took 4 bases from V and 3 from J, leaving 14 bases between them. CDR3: CASSGGTVLYEQYF. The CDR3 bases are TGCGCCAGCAGCGGCGGGACAGTCCTCTACGAGCAGTACTTC.

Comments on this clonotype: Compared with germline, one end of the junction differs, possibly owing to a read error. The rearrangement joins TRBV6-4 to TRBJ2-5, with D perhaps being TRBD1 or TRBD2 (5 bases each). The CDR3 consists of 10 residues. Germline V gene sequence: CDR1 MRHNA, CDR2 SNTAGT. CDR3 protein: CRPQRGTQYF. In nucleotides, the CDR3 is TGCCGGCCCCAGAGGGGGACCCAGTACTTC.

The CDR3 nucleotides read TGCAGCGTTGATCAGGGGGCTGGGACTGAAGCTTTCTTT. This codes for CSVDQGAGTEAFF. The chain joins TRBV29-1 to TRBJ1-1, with TRBD1 matching 8 bases. CDR1 SQVTM and CDR2 ANQGSEA come from the germline V gene. V trimming: 3 bases; J trimming: 5 bases; junction bases outside the gene matches: 5. The CDR3 has 13 residues.

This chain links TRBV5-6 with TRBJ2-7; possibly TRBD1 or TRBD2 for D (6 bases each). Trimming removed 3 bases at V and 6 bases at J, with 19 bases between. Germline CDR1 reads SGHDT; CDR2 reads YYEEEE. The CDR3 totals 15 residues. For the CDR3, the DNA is TGTGCCAGCAGCTGGGGCGGGGACAACTTAAGCGAGCAGTACTTC. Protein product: CASSWGGDNLSEQYF.

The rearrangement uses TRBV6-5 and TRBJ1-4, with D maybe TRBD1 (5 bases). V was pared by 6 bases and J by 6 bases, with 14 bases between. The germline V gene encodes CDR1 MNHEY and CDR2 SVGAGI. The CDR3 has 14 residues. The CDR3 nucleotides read TGTGCCAGCAGGGGGTCTGGGGGTTATGAAAAACTGTTTTTT. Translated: CASRGSGGYEKLFF.

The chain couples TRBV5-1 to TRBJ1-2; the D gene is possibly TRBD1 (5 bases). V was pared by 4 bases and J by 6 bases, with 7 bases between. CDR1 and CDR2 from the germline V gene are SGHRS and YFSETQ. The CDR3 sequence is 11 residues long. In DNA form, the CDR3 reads TGCGCCAGCAGCGGGGGGGATGGCTACACCTTC. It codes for CASSGGDGYTF.

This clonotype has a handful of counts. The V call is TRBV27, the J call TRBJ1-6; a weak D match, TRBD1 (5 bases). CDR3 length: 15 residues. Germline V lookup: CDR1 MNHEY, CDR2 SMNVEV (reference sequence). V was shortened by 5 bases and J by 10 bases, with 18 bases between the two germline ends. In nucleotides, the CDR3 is TGTGCCAGCAGTCCTCTCGGGCAGGGCTCCTCACCCCTCCACTTT. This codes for CASSPLGQGSSPLHF.

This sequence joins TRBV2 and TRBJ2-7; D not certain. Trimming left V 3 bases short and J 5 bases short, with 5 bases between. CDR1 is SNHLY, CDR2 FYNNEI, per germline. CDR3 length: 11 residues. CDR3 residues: CASSDYDEQYF. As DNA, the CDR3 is TGTGCCAGCAGTGATTATGACGAGCAGTACTTC. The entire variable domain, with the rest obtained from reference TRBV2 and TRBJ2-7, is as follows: EPEVTQTPSHQVTQMGQEVILRCVPISNHLYFYWYRQILGQKVEFLVSFYNNEISEKSEIFDDQFSVERPDGSNFTLKIRSTKLEDSAMYFCASSDYDEQYFGPGTRLTVT.

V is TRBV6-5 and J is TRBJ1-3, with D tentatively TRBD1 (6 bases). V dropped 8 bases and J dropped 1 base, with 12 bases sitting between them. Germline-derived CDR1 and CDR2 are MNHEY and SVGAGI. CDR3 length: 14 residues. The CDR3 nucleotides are TGTGCCAGCGGGGGGCCGGGGTCTGGAAACACCATATATTTT. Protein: CASGGPGSGNTIYF.

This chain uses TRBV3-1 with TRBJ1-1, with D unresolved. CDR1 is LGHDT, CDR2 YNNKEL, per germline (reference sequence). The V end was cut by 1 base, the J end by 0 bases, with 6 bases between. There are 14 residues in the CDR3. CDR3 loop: CASSQGALNTEAFF. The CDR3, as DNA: TGTGCCAGCAGCCAAGGGGCCCTGAACACTGAAGCTTTCTTT.

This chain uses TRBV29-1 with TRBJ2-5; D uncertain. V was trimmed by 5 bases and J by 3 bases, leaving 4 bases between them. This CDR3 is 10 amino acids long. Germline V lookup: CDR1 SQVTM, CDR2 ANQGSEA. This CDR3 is CSVLKETQYF. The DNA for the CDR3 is TGCAGCGTTCTGAAAGAGACCCAGTACTTC.